This T cell receptor beta chain was retrieved from a study of tumor-infiltrating lymphocytes in primary liver carcinoma. Extraction also yielded germline DNA, while blood RNA was obtained from unsorted whole blood. The template, approximately 500 ng total RNA, yielded TCR beta cDNA made with a constant-region primer. Libraries covering TCR beta were generated through three nested multiplex PCR rounds (using a slightly modified ARM-PCR). The first two PCR rounds, roughly 9 cycles each, used TRBV1-TRBV30 forward primers and a C-beta reverse primer. TCRdb independently ran MiXCR on the multiplex PCR reads; one entry per CDR3 protein. The table records hundreds of thousands of distinct CDR3 sequences, 50% to 70% of them present only once. Study conclusions and caveats: Owing to bulk unsorted samples, no comparison was made between CD4+ and CD8+ repertoires.

The CDR3 loop spans 15 amino acids. Looked up from germline, CDR1 is SGHAT and CDR2 is FQDESV (reference sequence). In the case of this clonotype: No antigen is known for it. Since the CDR3 does not end with the conserved phenylalanine or tryptophan, this likely comes from a read error.

The chain employs TRBV11-1 and TRBJ2-4; 9 positions agree with TRBD1. The TCR originated in a man aged 40-49 years with primary liver carcinoma and hepatitis B virus infection. Sequenced material: peripheral blood. The CDR3 bases are TGTGTCAGCAGCCTGGGGACAGGGAAAGGGGACATTCAGTACATC. It is translated as CVSSLGTGKGDIQYI.